This TCR beta chain was identified in a study of blood T cell repertoires in COVID-19. Germline V gene data show CDR1 as SGHTA and CDR2 as FQGTGA. This CDR3 is 15 amino acids long. The germline V and J ends were trimmed by 1 base and 6 bases, with 12 bases remaining between them. Per the original data handling: Reference gene primer amplification in the assay estimated nucleated cell counts. Measured with immunoSEQ multiplex PCR; TCRdb has only the in-frame clones, and not every one. V and J calls and clone size are as listed in that table; D and trimming were resolved from the DNA. The sample shows about 260,000 clones, about 88% of them seen only once.

Sequencing was performed on PBMCs or T cells enriched from blood (not recorded which). The chain carries TRBV7-3 and TRBJ2-2, with D perhaps matching TRBD1 (6 bases). The sequence was collected from a woman between 50 and 59 years old who had recovered from COVID-19. The CDR3 protein is CASSLSQGRAGELFF. The CDR3 DNA sequence: TGTGCCAGCAGCTTAAGCCAGGGGCGGGCCGGGGAGCTGTTTTTT.